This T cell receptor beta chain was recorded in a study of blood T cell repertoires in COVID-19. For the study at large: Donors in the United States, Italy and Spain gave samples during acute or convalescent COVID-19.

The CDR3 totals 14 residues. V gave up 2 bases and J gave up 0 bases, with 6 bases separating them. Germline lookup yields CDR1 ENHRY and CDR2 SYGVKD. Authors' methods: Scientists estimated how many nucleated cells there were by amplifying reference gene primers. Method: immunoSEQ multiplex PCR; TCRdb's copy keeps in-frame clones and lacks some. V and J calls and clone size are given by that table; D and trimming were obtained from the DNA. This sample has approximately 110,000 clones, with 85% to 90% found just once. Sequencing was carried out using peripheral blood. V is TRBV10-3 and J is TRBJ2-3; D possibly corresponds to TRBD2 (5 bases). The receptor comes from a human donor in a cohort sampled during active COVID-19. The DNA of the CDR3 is TGTGCCATCAGTGAGGACTATAGCACAGATACGCAGTATTTT. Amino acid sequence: CAISEDYSTDTQYF.